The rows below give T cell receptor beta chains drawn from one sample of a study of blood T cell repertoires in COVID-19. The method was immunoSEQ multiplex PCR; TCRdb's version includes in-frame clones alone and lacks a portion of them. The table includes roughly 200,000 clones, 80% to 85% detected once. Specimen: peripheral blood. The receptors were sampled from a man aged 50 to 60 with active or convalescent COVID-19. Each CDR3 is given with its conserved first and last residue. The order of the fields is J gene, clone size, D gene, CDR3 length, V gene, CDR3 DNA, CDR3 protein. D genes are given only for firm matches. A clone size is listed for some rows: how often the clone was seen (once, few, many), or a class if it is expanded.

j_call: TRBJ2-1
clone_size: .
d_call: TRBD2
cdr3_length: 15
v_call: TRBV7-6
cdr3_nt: TGTGCCAGCAGCTTAAGGGGACTAGCGGTCCATGAGCAGTTCTTC
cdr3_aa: CASSLRGLAVHEQFF

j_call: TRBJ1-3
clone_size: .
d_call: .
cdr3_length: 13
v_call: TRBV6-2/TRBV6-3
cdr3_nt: TGTGCCAGCAGTCAAGAGGAGGCGGACACCATATATTTT
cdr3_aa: CASSQEEADTIYF

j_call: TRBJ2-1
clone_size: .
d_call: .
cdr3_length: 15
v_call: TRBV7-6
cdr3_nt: TGTGCCAGCAGCTTAGGTAATAGCGCCTACAATGAGCAGTTCTTC
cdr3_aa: CASSLGNSAYNEQFF

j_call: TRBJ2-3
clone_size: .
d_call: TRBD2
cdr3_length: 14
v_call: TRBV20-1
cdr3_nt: TGCAGTGCTAGTCCGCTAGCGGGGGGGGATACGCAGTATTTT
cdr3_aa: CSASPLAGGDTQYF

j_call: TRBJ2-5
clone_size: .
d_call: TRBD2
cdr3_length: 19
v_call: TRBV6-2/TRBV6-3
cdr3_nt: TGTGCCAGCAGTTCCGCTCGGGGAGCGGGGGGGCAAAAAGGTCAGACCCAGTACTTC
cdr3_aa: CASSSARGAGGQKGQTQYF

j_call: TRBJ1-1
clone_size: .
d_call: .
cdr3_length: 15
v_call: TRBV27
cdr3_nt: TGTGCCAGCAGTTTCGGGGGGCCCTTGAACACTGAAGCTTTCTTT
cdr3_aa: CASSFGGPLNTEAFF

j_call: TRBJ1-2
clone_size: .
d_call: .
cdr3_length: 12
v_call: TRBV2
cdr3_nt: TGTGCCAGCAGCCGGCGGGCTGATGGCTACACCTTC
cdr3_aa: CASSRRADGYTF

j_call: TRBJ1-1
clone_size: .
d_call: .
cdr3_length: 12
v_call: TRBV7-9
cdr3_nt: TGTGCCAGCAGCCCAACGGGGAGTCGCGCTTTCTTT
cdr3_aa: CASSPTGSRAFF

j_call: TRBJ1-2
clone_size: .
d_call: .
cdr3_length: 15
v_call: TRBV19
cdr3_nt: TGTGCCAGTAGTACCCCGGGGGGGCTGAACTATGGCTACACCTTC
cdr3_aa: CASSTPGGLNYGYTF

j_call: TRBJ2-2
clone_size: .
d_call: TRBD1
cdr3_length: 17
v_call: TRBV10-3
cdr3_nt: TGTGCCATCAGCCCTACAGGGGGCCCTACGCTAACCGGGGAGCTGTTTTTT
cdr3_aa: CAISPTGGPTLTGELFF

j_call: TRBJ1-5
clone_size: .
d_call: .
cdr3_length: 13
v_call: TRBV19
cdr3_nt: TGTGCCAGTAGTATAAAAGGGGTCCAGCCCCAGCATTTT
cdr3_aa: CASSIKGVQPQHF

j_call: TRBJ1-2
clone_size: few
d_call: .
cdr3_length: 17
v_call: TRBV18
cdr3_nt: TGTGCCAGCTCACCGCAGGAGACGGGGATGCCTAACTATGGCTACACCTTC
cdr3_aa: CASSPQETGMPNYGYTF

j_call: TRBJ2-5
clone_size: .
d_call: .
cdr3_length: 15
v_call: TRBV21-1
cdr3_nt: TGTGCCAGCAGCAAGACTTGCGGTTCCAAAGAGACCCAGTACTTC
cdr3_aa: CASSKTCGSKETQYF

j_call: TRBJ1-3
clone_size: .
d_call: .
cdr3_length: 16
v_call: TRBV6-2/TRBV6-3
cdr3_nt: TGTGCCAGCAGTTACCCCCAGGGGACGAGTGGAAACACCATATATTTT
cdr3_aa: CASSYPQGTSGNTIYF

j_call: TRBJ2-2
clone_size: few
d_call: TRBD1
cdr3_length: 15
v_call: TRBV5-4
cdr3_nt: TGTGCCAGCAGCATGACGGGACAGACCACCGGGGAGCTGTTTTTT
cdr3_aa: CASSMTGQTTGELFF

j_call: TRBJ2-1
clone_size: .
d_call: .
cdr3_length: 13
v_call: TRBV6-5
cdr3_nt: TGTGCCAGCAAAGCAGGGTTGGTCAATGAGCAGTTCTTC
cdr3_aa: CASKAGLVNEQFF

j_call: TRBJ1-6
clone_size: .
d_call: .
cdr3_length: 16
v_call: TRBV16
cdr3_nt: TGTGCCAGCAGCCCGTACGGGTGGCCCGATAATTCACCCCTCCACTTT
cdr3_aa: CASSPYGWPDNSPLHF

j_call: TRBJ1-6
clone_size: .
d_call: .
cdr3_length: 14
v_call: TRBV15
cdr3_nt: TGTGCCACCAGCAGAGGTCAGGGAAATTCACCCCTCCACTTT
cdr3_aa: CATSRGQGNSPLHF

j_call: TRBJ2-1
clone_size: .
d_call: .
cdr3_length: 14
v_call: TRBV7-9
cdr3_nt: TGTGCCAGCAGCTTAGCTGTACTAGCAAATGAGCAGTTCTTC
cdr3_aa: CASSLAVLANEQFF

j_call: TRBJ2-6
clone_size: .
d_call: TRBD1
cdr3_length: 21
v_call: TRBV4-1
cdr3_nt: TGCGCCAGCAGCCAAGAAAGAAAGGGGGACAGGGGGAATGATTGGGCCAACGTCCTGACTTTC
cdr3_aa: CASSQERKGDRGNDWANVLTF

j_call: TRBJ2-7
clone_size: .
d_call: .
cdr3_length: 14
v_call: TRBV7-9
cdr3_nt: TGTGCCAGCAGCTTAATAGCTAGATCCTACGAGCAGTACTTC
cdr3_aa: CASSLIARSYEQYF

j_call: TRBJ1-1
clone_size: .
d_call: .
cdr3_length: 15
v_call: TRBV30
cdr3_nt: TGTGCCTGGAGTGTAATATGGCGGGAGAACACTGAAGCTTTCTTT
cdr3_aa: CAWSVIWRENTEAFF

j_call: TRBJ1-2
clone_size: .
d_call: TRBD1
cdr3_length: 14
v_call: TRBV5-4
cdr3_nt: TGTGCCAGCAGCACAGACAGGGGGAACTATGGCTACACCTTC
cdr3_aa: CASSTDRGNYGYTF

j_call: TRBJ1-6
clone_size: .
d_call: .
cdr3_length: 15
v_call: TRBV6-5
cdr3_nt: TGTGCCAGCAGTTACTTAGGGGAGGAGGGTTCACCCCTCCACTTT
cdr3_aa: CASSYLGEEGSPLHF

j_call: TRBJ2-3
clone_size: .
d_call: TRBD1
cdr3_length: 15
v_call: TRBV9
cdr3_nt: TGTGCCAGCAGCTGGGACAGAGAACTTACAGATACGCAGTATTTT
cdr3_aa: CASSWDRELTDTQYF

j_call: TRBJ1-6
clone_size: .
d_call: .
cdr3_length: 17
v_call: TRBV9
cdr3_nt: TGTGCCAGCAGCTCTATAGGGGGGGCGACCTATAATTCACCCCTCCACTTT
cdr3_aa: CASSSIGGATYNSPLHF

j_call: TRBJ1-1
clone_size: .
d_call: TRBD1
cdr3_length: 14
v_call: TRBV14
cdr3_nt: TGTGCCAGCAGCCGCCCGACAGGGGTTTCTGAAGCTTTCTTT
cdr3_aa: CASSRPTGVSEAFF

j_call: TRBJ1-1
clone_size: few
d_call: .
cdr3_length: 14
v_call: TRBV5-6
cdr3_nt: TGTGCCAGCAACCCCGGGGGTCTGAACACTGAAGCTTTCTTT
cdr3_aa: CASNPGGLNTEAFF

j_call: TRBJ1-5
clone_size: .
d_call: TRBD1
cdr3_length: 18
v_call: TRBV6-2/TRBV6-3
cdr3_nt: TGTGCCAGCAGTTACCTCGCGACAGGGGGCTATAGCAATCAGCCCCAGCATTTT
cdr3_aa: CASSYLATGGYSNQPQHF

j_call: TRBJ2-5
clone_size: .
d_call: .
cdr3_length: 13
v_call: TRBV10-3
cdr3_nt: TGTGCCATCAGTGGGGTGGACTTAGAGACCCAGTACTTC
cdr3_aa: CAISGVDLETQYF

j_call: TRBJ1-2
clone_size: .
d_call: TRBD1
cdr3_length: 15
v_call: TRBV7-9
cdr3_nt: TGTGCCAGCAGCCCCGCGACAGGGGGCGGTTATGGCTACACCTTC
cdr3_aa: CASSPATGGGYGYTF

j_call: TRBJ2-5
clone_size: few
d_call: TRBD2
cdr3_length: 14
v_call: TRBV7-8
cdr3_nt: TGTGCCAGCACCCCTCGGGCGGGGGAAGAGACCCAGTACTTC
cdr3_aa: CASTPRAGEETQYF

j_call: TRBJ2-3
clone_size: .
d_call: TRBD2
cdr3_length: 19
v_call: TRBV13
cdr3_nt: TGTGCCAGCAGCTTTTCAGGACTAGCGGGGGGGCTTGACACAGATACGCAGTATTTT
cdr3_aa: CASSFSGLAGGLDTDTQYF

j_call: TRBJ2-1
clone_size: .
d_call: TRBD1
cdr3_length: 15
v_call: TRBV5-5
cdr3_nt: TGTGCCAGCAGCCGGACAGGGGATACCTACAATGAGCAGTTCTTC
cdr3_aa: CASSRTGDTYNEQFF

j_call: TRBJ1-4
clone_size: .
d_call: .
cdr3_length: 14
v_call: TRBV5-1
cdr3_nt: TGCGCCAGCACCCGGGGGGGCTCTAATGAAAAACTGTTTTTT
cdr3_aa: CASTRGGSNEKLFF

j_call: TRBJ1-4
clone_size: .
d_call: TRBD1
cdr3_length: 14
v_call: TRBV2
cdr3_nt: TGTGCCAGCAGCGACAGGGGCACTAATGAAAAACTGTTTTTT
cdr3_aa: CASSDRGTNEKLFF

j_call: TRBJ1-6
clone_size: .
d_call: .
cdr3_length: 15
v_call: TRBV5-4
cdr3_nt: TGTGCCAGCAGCTTACGGGGTTTATCTAATTCACCCCTCCACTTT
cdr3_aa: CASSLRGLSNSPLHF

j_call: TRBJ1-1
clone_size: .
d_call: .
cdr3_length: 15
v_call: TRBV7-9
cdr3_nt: TGTGCCAGCAGCTTAGGAGGGGAGGTCGACACTGAAGCTTTCTTT
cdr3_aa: CASSLGGEVDTEAFF

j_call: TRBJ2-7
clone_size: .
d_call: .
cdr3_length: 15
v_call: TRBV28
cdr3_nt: TGTGCCAGCAGTACCCGACAACTGAGCTCCTACGAGCAGTACTTC
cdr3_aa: CASSTRQLSSYEQYF

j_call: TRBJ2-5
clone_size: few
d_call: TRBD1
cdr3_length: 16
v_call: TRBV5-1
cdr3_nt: TGCGCCAGCAGCTTGGAGGGCAGGGGGCAGCAAGAGACCCAGTACTTC
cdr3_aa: CASSLEGRGQQETQYF

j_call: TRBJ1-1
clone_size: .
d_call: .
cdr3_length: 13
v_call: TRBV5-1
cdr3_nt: TGCGCCAGCAGCCAGTCCGGAGGGACTGAAGCTTTCTTT
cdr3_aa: CASSQSGGTEAFF

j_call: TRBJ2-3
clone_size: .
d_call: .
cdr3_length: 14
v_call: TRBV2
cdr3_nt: TGTGCCAGCAGTGAAGGGACTAGCACAGATACGCAGTATTTT
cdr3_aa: CASSEGTSTDTQYF

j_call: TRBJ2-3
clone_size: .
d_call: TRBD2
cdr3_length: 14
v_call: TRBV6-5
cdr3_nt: TGTGCCACCGAGGGCGGCGGGGGGGCCGATACGCAGTATTTT
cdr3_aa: CATEGGGGADTQYF

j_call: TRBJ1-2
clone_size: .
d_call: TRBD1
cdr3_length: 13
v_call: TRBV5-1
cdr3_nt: TGCGCCAGCAACGGGGACAGGGGCGGTGGCTACACCTTC
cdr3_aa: CASNGDRGGGYTF

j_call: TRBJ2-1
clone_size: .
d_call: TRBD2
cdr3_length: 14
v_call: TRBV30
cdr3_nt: TGTGCCTCCCAAGTAGAGGCGGGGGAGGATGAGCAGTTCTTC
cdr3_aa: CASQVEAGEDEQFF

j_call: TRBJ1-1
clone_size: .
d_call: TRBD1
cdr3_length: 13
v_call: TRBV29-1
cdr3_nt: TGCAGCGTTGGAAGGACAGGGAACACTGAAGCTTTCTTT
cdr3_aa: CSVGRTGNTEAFF

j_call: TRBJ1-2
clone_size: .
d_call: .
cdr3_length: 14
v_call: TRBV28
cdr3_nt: TGTGCCAGCAGTTTTGACAGGTTGAACTATGGCTACACCTTC
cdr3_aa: CASSFDRLNYGYTF

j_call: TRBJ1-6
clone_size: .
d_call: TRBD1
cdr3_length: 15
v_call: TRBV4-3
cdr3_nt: TGCGCCAGCAGACCAGTTGGGACAGGAAATTCACCCCTCCACTTT
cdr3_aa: CASRPVGTGNSPLHF

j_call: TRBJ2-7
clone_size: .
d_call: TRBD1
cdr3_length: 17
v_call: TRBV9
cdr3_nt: TGTGCCAGCAGCGTAGGGCTGGGACAGGGATCCGCCTACGAGCAGTACTTC
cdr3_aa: CASSVGLGQGSAYEQYF

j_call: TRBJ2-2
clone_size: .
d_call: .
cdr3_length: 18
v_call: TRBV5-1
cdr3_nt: TGCGCCAGCAGCCCTACGACTAGGGTGGGGAGTGACGCCGGGGAGCTGTTTTTT
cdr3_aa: CASSPTTRVGSDAGELFF

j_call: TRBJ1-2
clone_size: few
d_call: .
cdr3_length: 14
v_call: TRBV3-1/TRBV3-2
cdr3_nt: TGTGCCAGCAGCCAGGAGGGAAGGGCTTCAGGCTACACCTTC
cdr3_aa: CASSQEGRASGYTF

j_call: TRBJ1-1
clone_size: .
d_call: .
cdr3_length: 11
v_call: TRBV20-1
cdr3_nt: TGCAGTGCTAGAGCCTCCGGACTAGCTTTCTTT
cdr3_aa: CSARASGLAFF

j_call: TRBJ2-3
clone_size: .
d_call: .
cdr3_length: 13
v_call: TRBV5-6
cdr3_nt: TGTGCCAGCAGCCCGGGGGGCACAGATACGCAGTATTTT
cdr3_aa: CASSPGGTDTQYF

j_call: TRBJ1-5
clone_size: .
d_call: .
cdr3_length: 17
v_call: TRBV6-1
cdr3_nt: TGTGCCAGCAGTGGGCAGGGAGGAGGGTTTGGCAATCAGCCCCAGCATTTT
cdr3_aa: CASSGQGGGFGNQPQHF

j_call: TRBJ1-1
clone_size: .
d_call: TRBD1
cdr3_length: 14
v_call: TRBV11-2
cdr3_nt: TGTGCCAGCAGCTATGGACAGGGGCCCACTGAAGCTTTCTTT
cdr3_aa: CASSYGQGPTEAFF

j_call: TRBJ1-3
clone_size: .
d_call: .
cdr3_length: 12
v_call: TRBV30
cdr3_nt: TGTGCCCGCGGGTACTCTGGAAACACCATATATTTT
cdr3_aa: CARGYSGNTIYF

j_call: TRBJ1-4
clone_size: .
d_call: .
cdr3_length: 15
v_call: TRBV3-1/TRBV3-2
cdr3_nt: TGTGCCAGCAGCCAAGTAAGGCAGGGTGGTGAAAAACTGTTTTTT
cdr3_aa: CASSQVRQGGEKLFF